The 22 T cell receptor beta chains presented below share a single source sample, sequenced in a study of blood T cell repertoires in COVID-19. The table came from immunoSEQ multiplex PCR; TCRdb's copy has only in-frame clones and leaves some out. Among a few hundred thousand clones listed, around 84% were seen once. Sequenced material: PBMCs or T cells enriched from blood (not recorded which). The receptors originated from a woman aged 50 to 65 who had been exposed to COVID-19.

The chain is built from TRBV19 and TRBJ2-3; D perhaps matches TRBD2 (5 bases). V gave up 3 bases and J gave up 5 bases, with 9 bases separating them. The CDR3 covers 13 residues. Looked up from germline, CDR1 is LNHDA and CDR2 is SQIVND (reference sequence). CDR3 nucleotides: TGTGCCAGTAGTATTACGAGCGGAGATACGCAGTATTTT. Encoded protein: CASSITSGDTQYF.

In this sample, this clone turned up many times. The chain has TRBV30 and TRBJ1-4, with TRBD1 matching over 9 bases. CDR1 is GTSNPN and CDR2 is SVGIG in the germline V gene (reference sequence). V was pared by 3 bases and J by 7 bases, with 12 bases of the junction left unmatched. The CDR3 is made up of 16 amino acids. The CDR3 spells CAWSPSTGTGTEKLFF. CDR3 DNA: TGTGCCTGGAGCCCATCTACCGGGACAGGGACTGAAAAACTGTTTTTT. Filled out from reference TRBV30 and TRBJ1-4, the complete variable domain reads SQTIHQWPATLVQPVGSPLSLECTVEGTSNPNLYWYRQAAGRGLQLLFYSVGIGQISSEVPQNLSASRPQDRQFILSSKKLLLSDSGFYLCAWSPSTGTGTEKLFFGSGTQLSVL.

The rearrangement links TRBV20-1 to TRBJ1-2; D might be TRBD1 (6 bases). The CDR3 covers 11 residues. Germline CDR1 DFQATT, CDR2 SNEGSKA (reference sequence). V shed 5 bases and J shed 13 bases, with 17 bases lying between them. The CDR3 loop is CSADPQGGTTF. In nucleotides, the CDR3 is TGCAGTGCTGACCCCCAAGGGGGAACCACCTTC.

CDR3 nucleotides: TGTGCCAGCAGCCTGGACAGGCCAGGGGCCTATGGCTACACCTTC. Its protein is CASSLDRPGAYGYTF. The rearrangement joins TRBV5-6 to TRBJ1-2; 7 nucleotides agree with TRBD1. Per germline, CDR1 SGHDT and CDR2 YYEEEE. V dropped 4 bases and J dropped 4; count of bases not matched to a gene: 10. The CDR3 is 15 residues long. Full variable domain (rest looked up from reference TRBV5-6 and TRBJ1-2): DAGVTQSPTHLIKTRGQQVTLRCSPKSGHDTVSWYQQALGQGPQFIFQYYEEEERQRGNFPDRFSGHQFPNYSSELNVNALLLGDSALYLCASSLDRPGAYGYTFGSGTRLTVV.

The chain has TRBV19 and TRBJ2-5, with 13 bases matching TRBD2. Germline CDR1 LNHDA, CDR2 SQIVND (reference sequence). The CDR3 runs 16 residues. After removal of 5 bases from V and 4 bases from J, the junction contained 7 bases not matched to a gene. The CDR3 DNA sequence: TGTGCCAGTAGTCCTCGACTAGCGGGGGGCAGAGAGACCCAGTACTTC. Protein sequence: CASSPRLAGGRETQYF.

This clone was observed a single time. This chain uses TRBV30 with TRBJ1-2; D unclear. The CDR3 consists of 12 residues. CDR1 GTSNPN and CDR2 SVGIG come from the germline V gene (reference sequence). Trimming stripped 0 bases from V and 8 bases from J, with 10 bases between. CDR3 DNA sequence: TGTGCCTGGAGTGTAAGCAGGCGAGGCTACACCTTC. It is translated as CAWSVSRRGYTF.

Here the CDR3 reads CAWTTGLGTEAFF. CDR3 DNA sequence: TGTGCCTGGACTACAGGGCTGGGCACTGAAGCTTTCTTT. The chain carries TRBV30 and TRBJ1-1; a possible D gene is TRBD1 (6 bases). The germline gives CDR1 GTSNPN, CDR2 SVGIG (reference sequence). V gave up 4 bases and J gave up 4 bases, with 13 bases separating them. The CDR3 totals 13 residues.

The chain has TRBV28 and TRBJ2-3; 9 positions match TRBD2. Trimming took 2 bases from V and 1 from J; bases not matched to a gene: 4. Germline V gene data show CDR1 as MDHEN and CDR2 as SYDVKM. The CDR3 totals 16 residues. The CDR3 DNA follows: TGTGCCAGCAGTTTACATGGCGGGGGGGGCACAGATACGCAGTATTTT. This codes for CASSLHGGGGTDTQYF.

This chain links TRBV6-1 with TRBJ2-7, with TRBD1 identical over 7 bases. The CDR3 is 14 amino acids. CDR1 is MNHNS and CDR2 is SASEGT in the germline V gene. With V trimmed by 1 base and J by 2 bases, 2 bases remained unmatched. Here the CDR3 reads CASSEVQGPYEQYF. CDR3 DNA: TGTGCCAGCAGTGAAGTACAGGGGCCCTACGAGCAGTACTTC.

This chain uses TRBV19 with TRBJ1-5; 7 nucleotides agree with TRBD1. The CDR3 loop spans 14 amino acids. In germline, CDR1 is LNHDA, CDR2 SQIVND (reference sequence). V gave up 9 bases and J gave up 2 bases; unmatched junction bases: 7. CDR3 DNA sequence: TGTGCCAGCGGGAGGGGGCAGCGCAATCAGCCCCAGCATTTT. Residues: CASGRGQRNQPQHF.

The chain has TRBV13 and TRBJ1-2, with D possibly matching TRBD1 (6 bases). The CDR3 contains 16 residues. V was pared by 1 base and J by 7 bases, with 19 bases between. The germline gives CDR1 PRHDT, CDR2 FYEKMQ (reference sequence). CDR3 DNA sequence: TGTGCCAGCAGCTTAGAACGGTACAGGGAAAAGGCTGGCTACACCTTC. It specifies CASSLERYREKAGYTF.

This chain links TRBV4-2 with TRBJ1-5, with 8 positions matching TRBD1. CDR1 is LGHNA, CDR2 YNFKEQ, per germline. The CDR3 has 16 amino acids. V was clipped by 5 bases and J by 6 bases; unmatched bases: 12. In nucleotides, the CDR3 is TGTGCCAGCAGCGACGGGTCCGGACAGGGCGGTCAGCCCCAGCATTTT. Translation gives CASSDGSGQGGQPQHF.

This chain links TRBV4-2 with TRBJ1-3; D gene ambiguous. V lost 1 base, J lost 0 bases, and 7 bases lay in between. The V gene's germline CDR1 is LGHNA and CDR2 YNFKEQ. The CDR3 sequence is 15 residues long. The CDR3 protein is CASSQATISGNTIYF. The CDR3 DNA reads TGTGCCAGCAGCCAAGCTACGATCTCTGGAAACACCATATATTTT.

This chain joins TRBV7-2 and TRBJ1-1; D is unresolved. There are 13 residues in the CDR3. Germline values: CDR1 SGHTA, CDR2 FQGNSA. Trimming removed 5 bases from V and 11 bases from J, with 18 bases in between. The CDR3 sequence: CASSPTPDMDAFF. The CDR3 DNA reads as TGTGCCAGCAGCCCCACCCCAGACATGGATGCTTTCTTT.

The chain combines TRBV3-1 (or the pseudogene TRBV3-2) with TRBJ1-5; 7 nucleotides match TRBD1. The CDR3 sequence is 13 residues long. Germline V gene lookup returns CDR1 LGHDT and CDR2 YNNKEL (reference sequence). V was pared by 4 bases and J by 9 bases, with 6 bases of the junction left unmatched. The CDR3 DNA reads TGTGCCAGCAGCCCTCCGACAGGGCGGCCCCAGCATTTT. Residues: CASSPPTGRPQHF.

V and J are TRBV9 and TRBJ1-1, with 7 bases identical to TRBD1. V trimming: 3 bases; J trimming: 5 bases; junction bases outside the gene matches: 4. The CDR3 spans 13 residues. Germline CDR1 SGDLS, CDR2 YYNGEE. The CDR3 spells CASSDKQGTEAFF. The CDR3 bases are TGTGCCAGCAGCGACAAACAGGGGACTGAAGCTTTCTTT.

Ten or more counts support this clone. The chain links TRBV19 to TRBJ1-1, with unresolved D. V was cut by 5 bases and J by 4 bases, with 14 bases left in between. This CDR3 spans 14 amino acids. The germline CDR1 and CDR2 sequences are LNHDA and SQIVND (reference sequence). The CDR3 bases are TGTGCCAGTAGTTCCGGAGGTGGCGGCACTGAAGCTTTCTTT. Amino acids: CASSSGGGGTEAFF.

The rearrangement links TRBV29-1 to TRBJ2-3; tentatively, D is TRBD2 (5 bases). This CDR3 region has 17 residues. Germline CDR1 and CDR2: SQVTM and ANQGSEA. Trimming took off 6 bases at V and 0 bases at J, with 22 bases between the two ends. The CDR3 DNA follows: TGCAGCGTCCCAATCGTGCTGAGGACTGGTAGCACAGATACGCAGTATTTT. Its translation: CSVPIVLRTGSTDTQYF.

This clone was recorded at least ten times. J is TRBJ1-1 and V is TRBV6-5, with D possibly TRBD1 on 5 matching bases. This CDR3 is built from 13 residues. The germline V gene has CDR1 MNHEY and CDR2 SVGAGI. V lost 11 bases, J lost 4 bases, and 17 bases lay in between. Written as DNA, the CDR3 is TGTGCCTGTATGGGGCGCGGGGGCACTGAAGCTTTCTTT. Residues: CACMGRGGTEAFF.

The DNA for the CDR3 is TGTGCCAGCAGCTTGGCAGGGATCAATGAGCAGTTCTTC. This sequence encodes CASSLAGINEQFF. The chain links TRBV5-5 to TRBJ2-1, with D perhaps matching TRBD1 (5 bases). Germline assignment: CDR1 SGHKS and CDR2 YYEKEE (reference sequence). The CDR3 extends over 13 amino acids. The V end lost 0 bases, the J end lost 6 bases, and 7 bases lay between the germline ends.

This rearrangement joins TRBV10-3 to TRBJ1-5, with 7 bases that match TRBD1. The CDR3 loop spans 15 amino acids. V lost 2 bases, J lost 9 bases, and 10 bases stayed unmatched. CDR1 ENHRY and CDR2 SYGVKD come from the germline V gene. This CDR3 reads CAISEGRGVGGPQHF. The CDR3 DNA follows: TGTGCCATCAGTGAGGGCAGGGGGGTAGGGGGGCCCCAGCATTTT.

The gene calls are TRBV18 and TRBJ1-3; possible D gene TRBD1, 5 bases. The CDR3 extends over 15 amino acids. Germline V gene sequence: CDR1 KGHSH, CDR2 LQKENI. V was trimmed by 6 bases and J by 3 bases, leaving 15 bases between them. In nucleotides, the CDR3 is TGTGCCAGCTCCCTCCCAAACAGGAGTGGAAACACCATATATTTT. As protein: CASSLPNRSGNTIYF.